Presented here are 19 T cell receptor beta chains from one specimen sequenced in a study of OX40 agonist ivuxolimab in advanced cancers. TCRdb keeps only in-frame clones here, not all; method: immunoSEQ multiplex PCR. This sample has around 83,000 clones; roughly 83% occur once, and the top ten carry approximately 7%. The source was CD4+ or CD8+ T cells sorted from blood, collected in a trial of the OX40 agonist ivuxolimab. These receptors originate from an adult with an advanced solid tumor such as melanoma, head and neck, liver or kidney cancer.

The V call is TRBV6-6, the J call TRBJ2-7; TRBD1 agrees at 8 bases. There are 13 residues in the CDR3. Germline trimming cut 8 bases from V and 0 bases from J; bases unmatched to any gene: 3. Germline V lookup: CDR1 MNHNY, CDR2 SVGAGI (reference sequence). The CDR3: CASRDRSSYEQYF. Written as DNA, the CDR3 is TGTGCCAGCCGGGACAGGTCCTCCTACGAGCAGTACTTC.

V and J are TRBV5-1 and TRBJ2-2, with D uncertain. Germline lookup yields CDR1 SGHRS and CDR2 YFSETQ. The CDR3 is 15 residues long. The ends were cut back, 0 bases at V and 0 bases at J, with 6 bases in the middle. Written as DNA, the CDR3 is TGCGCCAGCAGCTTGGTGGCCACGAACACCGGGGAGCTGTTTTTT. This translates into CASSLVATNTGELFF.

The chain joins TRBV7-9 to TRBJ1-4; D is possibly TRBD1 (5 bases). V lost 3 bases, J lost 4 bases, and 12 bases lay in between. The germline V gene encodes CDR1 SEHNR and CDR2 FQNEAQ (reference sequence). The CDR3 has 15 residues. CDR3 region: CASSFTRDLNEKLFF. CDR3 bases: TGTGCCAGCAGCTTCACCAGGGACCTTAATGAAAAACTGTTTTTT. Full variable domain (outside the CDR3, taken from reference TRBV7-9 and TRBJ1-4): DTGVSQNPRHKITKRGQNVTFRCDPISEHNRLYWYRQTLGQGPEFLTYFQNEAQLEKSRLLSDRFSAERPKGSFSTLEIQRTEQGDSAMYLCASSFTRDLNEKLFFGSGTQLSVL.

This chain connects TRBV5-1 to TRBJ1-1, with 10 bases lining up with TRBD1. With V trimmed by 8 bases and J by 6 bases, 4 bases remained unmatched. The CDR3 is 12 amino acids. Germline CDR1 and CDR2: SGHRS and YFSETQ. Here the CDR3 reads CASTDRGPEAFF. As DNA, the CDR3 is TGCGCCAGTACAGACAGGGGGCCTGAAGCTTTCTTT.

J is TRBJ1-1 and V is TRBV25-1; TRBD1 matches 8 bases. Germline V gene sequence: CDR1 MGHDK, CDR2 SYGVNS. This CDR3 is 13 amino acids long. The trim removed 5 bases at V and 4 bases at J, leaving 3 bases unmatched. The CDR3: CASSNTGGTEAFF. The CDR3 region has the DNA TGTGCCAGCAGTAATACAGGGGGCACTGAAGCTTTCTTT.

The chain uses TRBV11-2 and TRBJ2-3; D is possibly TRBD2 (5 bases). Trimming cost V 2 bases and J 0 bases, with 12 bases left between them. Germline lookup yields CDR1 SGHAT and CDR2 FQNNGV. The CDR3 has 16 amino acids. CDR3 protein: CASSLTRGLSTDTQYF. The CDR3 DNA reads TGTGCCAGCAGCTTAACCCGAGGGCTAAGCACAGATACGCAGTATTTT.

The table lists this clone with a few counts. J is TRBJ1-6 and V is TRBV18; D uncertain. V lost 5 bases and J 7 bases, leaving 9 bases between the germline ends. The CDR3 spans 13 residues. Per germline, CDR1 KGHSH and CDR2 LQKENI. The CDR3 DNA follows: TGTGCCAGCTCATTCCAGGACAATTCACCCCTCCACTTT. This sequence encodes CASSFQDNSPLHF.

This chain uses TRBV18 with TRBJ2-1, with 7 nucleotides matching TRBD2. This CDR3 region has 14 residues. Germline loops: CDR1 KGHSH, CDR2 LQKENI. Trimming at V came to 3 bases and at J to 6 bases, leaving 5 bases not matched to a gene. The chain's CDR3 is CASSPREGSNEQFF. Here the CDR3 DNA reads TGTGCCAGCTCACCGAGGGAGGGATCCAATGAGCAGTTCTTC.

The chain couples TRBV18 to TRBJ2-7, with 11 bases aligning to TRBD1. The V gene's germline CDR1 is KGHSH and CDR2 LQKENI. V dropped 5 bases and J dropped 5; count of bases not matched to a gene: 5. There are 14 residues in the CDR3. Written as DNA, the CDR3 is TGTGCCAGCTCATCCCGGGACAGGGGGAACGAGCAGTACTTC. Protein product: CASSSRDRGNEQYF.

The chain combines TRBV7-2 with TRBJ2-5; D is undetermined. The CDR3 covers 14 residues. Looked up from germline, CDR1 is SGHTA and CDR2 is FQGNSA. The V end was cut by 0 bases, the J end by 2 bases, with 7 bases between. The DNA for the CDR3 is TGTGCCAGCAGCTTAGCGGTCGTGCAAGAGACCCAGTACTTC. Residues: CASSLAVVQETQYF.

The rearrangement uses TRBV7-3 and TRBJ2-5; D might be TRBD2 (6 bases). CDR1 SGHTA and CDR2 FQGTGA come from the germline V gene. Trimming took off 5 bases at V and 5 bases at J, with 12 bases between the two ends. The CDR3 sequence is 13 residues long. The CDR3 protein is CASSPTGGETQYF. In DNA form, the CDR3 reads TGTGCCAGCAGCCCGACCGGGGGTGAGACCCAGTACTTC.

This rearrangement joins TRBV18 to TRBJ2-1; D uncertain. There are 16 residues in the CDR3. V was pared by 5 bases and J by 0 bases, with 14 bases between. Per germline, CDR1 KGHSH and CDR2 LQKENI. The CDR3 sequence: CASSFYSQSSYNEQFF. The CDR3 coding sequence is TGTGCCAGCTCATTCTACAGCCAGAGCTCCTACAATGAGCAGTTCTTC.

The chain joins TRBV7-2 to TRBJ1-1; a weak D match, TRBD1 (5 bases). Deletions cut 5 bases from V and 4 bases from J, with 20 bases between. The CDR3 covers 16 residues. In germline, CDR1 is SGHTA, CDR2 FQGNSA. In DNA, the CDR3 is TGTGCCAGCAGCCCCCTGGATGCGGGGAGGGGCACTGAAGCTTTCTTT. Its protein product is CASSPLDAGRGTEAFF.

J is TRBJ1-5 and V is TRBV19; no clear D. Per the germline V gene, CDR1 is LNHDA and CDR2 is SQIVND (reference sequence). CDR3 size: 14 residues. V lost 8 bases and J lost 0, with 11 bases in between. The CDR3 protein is CASRNTYSNQPQHF. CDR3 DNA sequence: TGTGCCAGTCGCAACACGTATAGCAATCAGCCCCAGCATTTT.

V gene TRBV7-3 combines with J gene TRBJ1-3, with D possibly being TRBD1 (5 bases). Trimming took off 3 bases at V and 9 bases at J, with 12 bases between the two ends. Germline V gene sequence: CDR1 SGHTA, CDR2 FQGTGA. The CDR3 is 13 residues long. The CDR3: CASSLRRGGTIYF. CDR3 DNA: TGTGCCAGCAGCTTGAGACGGGGGGGCACCATATATTTT.

As DNA, the CDR3 is TGTGCCAGCAGCGTAGACACTTCCTACTATGGCTACACCTTC. Protein: CASSVDTSYYGYTF. The chain employs TRBV9 and TRBJ1-2, with D uncertain. From germline, CDR1 is SGDLS and CDR2 YYNGEE. V was pared by 0 bases and J by 3 bases, with 9 bases between. The CDR3 length is 14 residues.

This CDR3 is CASSVVGQAYNEQFF. CDR3 nucleotides: TGTGCCAGCAGCGTAGTCGGACAGGCCTACAATGAGCAGTTCTTC. V usage is TRBV9 and J usage is TRBJ2-1; 7 bases fit TRBD1. The V and J ends lost 0 bases and 2 bases, in that order; junction bases with no gene match: 2. The germline V gene has CDR1 SGDLS and CDR2 YYNGEE. This CDR3 contains 15 residues. Drawing the rest from reference TRBV9 and TRBJ2-1, the complete variable domain is DSGVTQTPKHLITATGQRVTLRCSPRSGDLSVYWYQQSLDQGLQFLIQYYNGEERAKGNILERFSAQQFPDLHSELNLSSLELGDSALYFCASSVVGQAYNEQFFGPGTRLTVL.

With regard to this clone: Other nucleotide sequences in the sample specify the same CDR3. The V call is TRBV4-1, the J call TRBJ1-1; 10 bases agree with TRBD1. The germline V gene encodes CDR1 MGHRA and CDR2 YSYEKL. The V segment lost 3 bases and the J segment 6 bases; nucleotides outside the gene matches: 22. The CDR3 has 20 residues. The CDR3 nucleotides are TGCGCCAGCAGCCACCCGAATACCCTACCGGGACAGGGGATTAGGGCTGAAGCTTTCTTT. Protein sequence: CASSHPNTLPGQGIRAEAFF.

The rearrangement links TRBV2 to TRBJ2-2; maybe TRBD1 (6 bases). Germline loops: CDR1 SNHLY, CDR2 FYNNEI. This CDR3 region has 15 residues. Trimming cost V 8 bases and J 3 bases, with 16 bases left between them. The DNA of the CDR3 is TGTGCCAGCTTCCAGGGGCCCTCTTACACCGGGGAGCTGTTTTTT. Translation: CASFQGPSYTGELFF.